This T cell receptor (beta chain) was documented in a study of T cell responses to AZD1222 COVID-19 vaccine (dated by TCRdb to about 2021). For the study in its entirety: TCR sequencing covered fewer than 250 trial participants: 200 to 220 given two doses of AZD1222 and around 26 given two doses of MenACWY control vaccine. Trial participants were enrolled by age into 18-55, 56-69 and 70-plus year subgroups, with around 140, 26 and 57 TCR-sequenced participants respectively.

About this clone: Its specific antigen is unknown. It has no much larger one-base neighbor in the sample; base qualities were not kept.

General conclusions and limits of the study: In the small 56-69-year group, the increase in depth fell short of significance, most likely because of low power. A significant rise in spike-specific TCR breadth and depth was observed after two AZD1222 doses relative to day 0 and relative to MenACWY recipients. Because no samples from the day 14 peak response were available, repertoires could be characterized only after the peak T cell response. Conclusions about previously exposed vaccinees are limited because only six or seven AZD1222 recipients were SARS-CoV-2 seropositive at baseline. Reportedly, close to half of the unique spike-specific TCRs recognized epitopes lying outside the regions that are mutated in the B.1.351 and B.1.1.7 variants. Participants were mostly white British, with more females than males. The authors suggested clonal diversity may have been underestimated. The vaccine-associated CD4 TCRs covered the entire spike protein, and the dominant responses fell in regions 160-218 and 743-854.

The trim is 0 bases for V and 0 bases for J, with a gap of 4 bases between the germline ends. The germline V gene gives CDR1 as SGHDT and CDR2 as YYEEEE. Spanning cysteine to phenylalanine, the CDR3 consists of 13 amino acids. Only the CDR3 region is kept as DNA, spanning 39 bases read in frame from base 1. The CDR3 regions of human TCRbeta chains were analyzed by immunosequencing. The authors' analysis ran thus. TCRs in the repertoires were compared against a reference library of SARS-CoV-2-specific TCRs that had been generated with the MIRA antigen-specificity platform. Breadth was defined as the fraction of unique TCRs that were SARS-CoV-2-associated. Depth was defined as the fraction of total T cells that were SARS-CoV-2-associated. Using the MIRA data, every spike-specific TCR was mapped to the spike region that the TCR reacted to and assigned to either a CD4 or a CD8 class. Log10-transformed breadth and depth values were compared by one-way ANOVA with Sidak's multiple comparisons tests. TCRdb obtained this table from immuneACCESS and retained in-frame rearrangements with V and J assigned. These tables miss some clones; where compared with another copy, unresolved V genes account for less than half of the shortfall, and the remainder is unexplained. D and trimming come from the DNA, and the V and J calls and clone size come from that table. The table for this sample lists about 130,000 clones; roughly nine tenths of them were counted only once. In total, the top ten clones hold 9.5% of the sample.

The time point label, as the study defines it: about 28 days (+/-7) after the second vaccine dose. AZD1222 recipients whose second dose came at about 4 weeks and those whose second dose came at about 12 weeks were combined into one group, since spike-specific TCR depth and breadth did not differ between the two schedules. Samples from vaccinated people were obtained from the UK trials COV001 and COV002, which included a single-blind randomized controlled phase 2/3 trial of AZD1222 (ChAdOx1 nCoV-19) in healthy adults. For TCRbeta chain sequencing, PBMC samples from trial participants were taken at day 0 and at day 28 after the second dose.

The sample in question was peripheral blood, obtained 28 days after the second AZD1222 dose. The sequence links TRBV5-6 to TRBJ2-7, with no D gene named confidently. This clonotype was sampled from an adult who received the AZD1222 COVID-19 vaccine. CDR3 loop: CASSLGRSYEQYF. In nucleotides, the sequence is TGTGCCAGCAGCTTGGGGCGCTCCTACGAGCAGTACTTC.